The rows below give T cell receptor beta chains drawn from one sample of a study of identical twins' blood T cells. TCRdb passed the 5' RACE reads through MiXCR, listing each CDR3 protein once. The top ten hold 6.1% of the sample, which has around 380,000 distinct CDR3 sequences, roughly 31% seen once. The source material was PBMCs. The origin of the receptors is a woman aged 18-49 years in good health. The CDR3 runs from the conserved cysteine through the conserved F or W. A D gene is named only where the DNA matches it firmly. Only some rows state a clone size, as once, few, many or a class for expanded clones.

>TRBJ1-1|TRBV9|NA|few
CASSLRDYRNTEAFF
TGTGCCAGCAGCCTCCGGGACTACAGGAACACTGAAGCTTTCTTT
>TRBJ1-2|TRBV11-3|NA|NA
CASSFGGRGYTF
TGTGCCAGCAGCTTCGGGGGAAGGGGCTACACCTTC
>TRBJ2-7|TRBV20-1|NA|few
CSASSPNYEQYF
TGCAGTGCTAGTTCCCCGAACTACGAGCAGTACTTC
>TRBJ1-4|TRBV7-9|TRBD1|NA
CASSPGQGVRRSREKLFF
TGTGCCAGCAGTCCGGGACAGGGGGTGCGTCGGTCAAGAGAAAAACTGTTTTTT
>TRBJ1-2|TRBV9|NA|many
CASSVNLGGYTF
TGTGCCAGCAGCGTCAACTTAGGTGGCTACACCTTC
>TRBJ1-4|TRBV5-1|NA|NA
CASSLEQREKLFF
TGCGCCAGCAGCTTGGAACAGAGGGAAAAACTGTTTTTT
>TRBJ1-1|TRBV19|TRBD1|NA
CASSEGAKSTEAFF
TGTGCCAGTAGTGAGGGGGCAAAGAGCACTGAAGCTTTCTTT
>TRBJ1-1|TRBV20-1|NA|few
CSAQAGVGDTEAFF
TGCAGTGCTCAGGCAGGGGTGGGGGACACTGAAGCTTTCTTT
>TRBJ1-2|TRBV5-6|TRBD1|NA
CASSLGQGIDYGYTF
TGTGCCAGCAGCTTGGGACAGGGGATTGATTATGGCTACACCTTC
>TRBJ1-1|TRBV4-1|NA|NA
CASSLQIRNTEAFF
TGCGCCAGCAGCCTACAGATACGGAACACTGAAGCTTTCTTT
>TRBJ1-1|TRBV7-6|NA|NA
CASSHQVPGDETEAFF
TGTGCCAGCAGCCACCAAGTCCCAGGGGATGAAACTGAAGCTTTCTTT
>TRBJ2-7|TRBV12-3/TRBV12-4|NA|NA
CASSLRAGPDEQYF
TGTGCCAGCAGCTTGAGGGCAGGGCCAGACGAGCAGTACTTC
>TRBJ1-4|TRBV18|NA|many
CASSPQATNEKLFF
TGTGCCAGCTCACCACAGGCGACTAATGAAAAACTGTTTTTT
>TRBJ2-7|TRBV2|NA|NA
CASSAGEGAYEQYF
TGTGCCAGCAGTGCCGGGGAAGGAGCCTACGAGCAGTACTTC
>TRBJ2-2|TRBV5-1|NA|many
CASSAGGTLTNTGELFF
TGCGCCAGCAGCGCTGGTGGGACACTAACGAACACCGGGGAGCTGTTTTTT
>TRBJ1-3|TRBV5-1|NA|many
CASSLSRAGNTIYF
TGCGCCAGCAGCTTGAGCAGGGCTGGAAACACCATATATTTT
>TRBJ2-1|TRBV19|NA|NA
CASSSRSARRTYNEQFF
TGTGCCAGTAGTTCCCGAAGCGCGAGGCGCACTTACAATGAGCAGTTCTTC
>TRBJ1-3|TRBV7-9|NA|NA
CASSLGALSLTPGNTIYF
TGTGCCAGCAGCCTCGGAGCTCTGTCGCTAACCCCCGGAAACACCATATATTTT
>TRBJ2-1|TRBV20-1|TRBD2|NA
CSARGPGLARDNEQFF
TGCAGTGCTAGAGGTCCGGGACTAGCGAGGGACAATGAGCAGTTCTTC
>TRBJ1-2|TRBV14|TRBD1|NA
CASSQVSGGGDTF
TGTGCCAGCAGCCAAGTCTCAGGGGGCGGTGACACCTTC
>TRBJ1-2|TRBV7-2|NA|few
CASSLAREVYGYTF
TGTGCCAGCAGCTTAGCTAGGGAGGTCTATGGCTACACCTTC
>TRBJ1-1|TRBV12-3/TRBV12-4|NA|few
CASSLLGQNTEAFF
TGTGCCAGCAGTTTACTCGGACAGAACACTGAAGCTTTCTTT
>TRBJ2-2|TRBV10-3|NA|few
CAISEQGSGELFF
TGTGCCATCAGTGAACAGGGCTCAGGGGAGCTGTTTTTT
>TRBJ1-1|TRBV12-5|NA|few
CASESDTEAFF
TGTGCTAGTGAGAGTGACACTGAAGCTTTCTTT
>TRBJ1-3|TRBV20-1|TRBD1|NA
CSGKQGAGNTIYF
TGCAGTGGGAAACAGGGGGCCGGAAACACCATATATTTT
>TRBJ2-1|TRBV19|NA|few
CASSEGRLMSEQFF
TGTGCCAGTTCCGAAGGGCGCCTCATGTCGGAGCAGTTCTTC
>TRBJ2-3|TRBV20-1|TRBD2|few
CSASSGYRGDTQYF
TGCAGTGCTAGTAGCGGGTACCGGGGGGATACGCAGTATTTT
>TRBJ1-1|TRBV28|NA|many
CASSLRFEVGNTEAFF
TGTGCCAGCAGTCTCCGCTTCGAGGTCGGGAACACTGAAGCTTTCTTT
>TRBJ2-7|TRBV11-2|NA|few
CASSLGVPYEQYF
TGTGCCAGCAGCTTAGGGGTCCCCTACGAGCAGTACTTC
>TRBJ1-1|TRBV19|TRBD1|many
CASTTIDRESEAFF
TGTGCCAGTACTACGATAGACAGGGAATCTGAAGCTTTCTTT
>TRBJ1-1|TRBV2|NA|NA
CASRDRVSEAFF
TGTGCCAGCAGAGATCGGGTCTCCGAAGCTTTCTTT
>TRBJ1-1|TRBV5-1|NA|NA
CASSLAGGGEAFF
TGCGCCAGCAGCTTGGCCGGGGGCGGTGAAGCTTTCTTT
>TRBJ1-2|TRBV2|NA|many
CASTTGSRRGYTF
TGTGCCAGCACCACAGGGTCGAGGAGGGGCTACACCTTC
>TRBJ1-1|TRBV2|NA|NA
CASTPEVGQPNTEAFF
TGTGCCAGCACCCCGGAGGTAGGGCAGCCCAACACTGAAGCTTTCTTT
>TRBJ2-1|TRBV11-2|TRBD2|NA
CASSFSGDLYNEQFF
TGTGCCAGCAGCTTTAGCGGGGATCTCTACAATGAGCAGTTCTTC
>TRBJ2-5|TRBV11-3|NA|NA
CASSLAQANQETQYF
TGTGCCAGCAGCTTAGCCCAGGCAAACCAAGAGACCCAGTACTTC
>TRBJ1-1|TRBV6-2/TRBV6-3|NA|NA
CASSGQHTEAFF
TGTGCCAGCAGCGGACAGCACACTGAAGCTTTCTTT
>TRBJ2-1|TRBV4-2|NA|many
CASSQGGDSHNEQFF
TGTGCCAGCAGCCAAGGGGGGGACTCCCACAATGAGCAGTTCTTC
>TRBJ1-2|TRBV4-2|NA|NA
CASSQEILGGADYGYTF
TGTGCCAGCAGCCAAGAGATCTTGGGGGGCGCCGACTATGGCTACACCTTC
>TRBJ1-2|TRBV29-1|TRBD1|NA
CSVSGTGGLDYGYTF
TGCAGCGTATCCGGGACAGGAGGCCTTGACTATGGCTACACCTTC
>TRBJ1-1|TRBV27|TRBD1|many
CASSFRTGKTEAFF
TGTGCCAGCAGTTTCAGGACAGGGAAGACTGAAGCTTTCTTT
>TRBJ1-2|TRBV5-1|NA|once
CASRPDRANYGYTF
TGCGCCAGCAGACCGGACAGAGCTAACTATGGCTACACCTTC
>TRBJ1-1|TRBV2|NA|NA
CASSPAGGNTEAFF
TGTGCCAGCAGTCCGGCAGGAGGAAACACTGAAGCTTTCTTT
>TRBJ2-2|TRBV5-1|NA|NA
CASSLVGGQRTKGGELFF
TGCGCCAGCAGCTTAGTTGGCGGACAGAGGACTAAAGGCGGGGAGCTGTTTTTT
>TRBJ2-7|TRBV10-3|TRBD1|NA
CAISARDREYEQYF
TGTGCCATCAGTGCCCGGGACAGGGAATACGAGCAGTACTTC
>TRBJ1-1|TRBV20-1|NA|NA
CSAPWSTEAFF
TGCAGTGCTCCCTGGAGCACTGAAGCTTTCTTT
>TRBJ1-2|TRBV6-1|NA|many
CASMRWDGYTF
TGTGCCAGCATGAGGTGGGATGGCTACACCTTC
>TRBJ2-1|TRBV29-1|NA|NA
CSVERGGSSPNEQFF
TGCAGCGTTGAAAGAGGCGGATCCTCCCCCAATGAGCAGTTCTTC
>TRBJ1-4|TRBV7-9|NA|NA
CASTFTRGPTDEKLFF
TGTGCCAGCACCTTTACACGTGGGCCGACAGATGAAAAACTGTTTTTT
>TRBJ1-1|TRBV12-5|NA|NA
CASGLQGLTEAFF
TGTGCTAGTGGTCTCCAGGGGTTGACTGAAGCTTTCTTT
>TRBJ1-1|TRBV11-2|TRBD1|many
CASSFQGQAEAFF
TGTGCCAGCAGCTTCCAAGGACAGGCAGAAGCTTTCTTT
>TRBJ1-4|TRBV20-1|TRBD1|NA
CSANPGQGAEKLFF
TGCAGTGCTAACCCGGGACAGGGGGCTGAAAAACTGTTTTTT
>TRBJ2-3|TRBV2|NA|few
CASRIEARDTQYF
TGTGCCAGCCGAATTGAGGCCAGAGATACGCAGTATTTT